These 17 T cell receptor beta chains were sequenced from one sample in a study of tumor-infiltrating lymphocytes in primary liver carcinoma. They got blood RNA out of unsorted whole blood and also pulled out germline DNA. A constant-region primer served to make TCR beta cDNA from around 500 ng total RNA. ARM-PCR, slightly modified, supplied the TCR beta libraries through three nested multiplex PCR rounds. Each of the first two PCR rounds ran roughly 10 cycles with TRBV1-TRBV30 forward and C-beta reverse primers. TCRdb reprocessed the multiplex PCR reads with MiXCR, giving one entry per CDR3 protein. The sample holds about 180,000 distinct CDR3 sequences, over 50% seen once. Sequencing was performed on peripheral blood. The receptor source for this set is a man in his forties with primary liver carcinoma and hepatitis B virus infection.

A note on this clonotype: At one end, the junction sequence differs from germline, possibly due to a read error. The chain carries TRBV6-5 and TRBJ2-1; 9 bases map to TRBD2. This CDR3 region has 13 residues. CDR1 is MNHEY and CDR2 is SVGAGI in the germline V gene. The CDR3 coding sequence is TGTGCCTGCAGACGACTAGCGGCCAATGAGCAGTTCTTC. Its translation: CACRRLAANEQFF.

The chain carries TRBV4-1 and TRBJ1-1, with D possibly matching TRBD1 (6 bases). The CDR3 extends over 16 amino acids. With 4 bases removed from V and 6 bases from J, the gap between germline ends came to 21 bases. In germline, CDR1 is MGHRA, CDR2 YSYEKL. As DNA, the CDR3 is TGCGCCAGCAGCCGAGAAGAGTGGCAGGGGAAACCTGAAGCTTTCTTT. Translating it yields CASSREEWQGKPEAFF.

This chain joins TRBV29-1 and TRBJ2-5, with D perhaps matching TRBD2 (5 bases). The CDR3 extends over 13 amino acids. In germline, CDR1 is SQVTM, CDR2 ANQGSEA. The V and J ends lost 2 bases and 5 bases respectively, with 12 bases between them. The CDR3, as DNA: TGCAGCGTTGAATTACCGGGGTTGGAGACCCAGTACTTC. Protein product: CSVELPGLETQYF.

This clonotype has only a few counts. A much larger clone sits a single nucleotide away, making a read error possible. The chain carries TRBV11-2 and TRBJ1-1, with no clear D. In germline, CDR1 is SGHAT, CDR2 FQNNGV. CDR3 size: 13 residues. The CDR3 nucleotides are TGTGCCAGCAACTTAGATCTGAGCCGCCGGTCGCTTTTT. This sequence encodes CASNLDLSRRSLF.

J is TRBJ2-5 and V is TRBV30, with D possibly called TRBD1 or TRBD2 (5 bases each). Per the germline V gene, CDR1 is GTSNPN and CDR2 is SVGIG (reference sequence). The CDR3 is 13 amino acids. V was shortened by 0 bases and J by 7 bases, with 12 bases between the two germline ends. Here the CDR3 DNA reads TGTGCCTGGAGTGTCCCCGGGGCGGCGACCCAGTACTTC. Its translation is CAWSVPGAATQYF.

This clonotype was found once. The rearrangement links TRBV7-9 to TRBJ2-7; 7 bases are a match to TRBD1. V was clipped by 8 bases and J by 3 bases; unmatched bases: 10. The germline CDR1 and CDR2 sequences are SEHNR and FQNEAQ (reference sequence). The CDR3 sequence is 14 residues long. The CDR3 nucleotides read TGTGCCAGCCCAGGACAGGCGGTTTACTACGAGCAGTACTTC. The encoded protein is CASPGQAVYYEQYF.

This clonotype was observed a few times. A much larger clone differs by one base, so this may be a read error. The DNA for the CDR3 is TGTACCAGCAGCCTACGGACTAGCGGGAGCGGCGGGGAGCTGTTTTTT. The encoded protein is CTSSLRTSGSGGELFF. The chain links TRBV11-2 to TRBJ2-2; 13 bases map to TRBD2. The CDR3 extends over 16 amino acids. The germline V gene has CDR1 SGHAT and CDR2 FQNNGV.

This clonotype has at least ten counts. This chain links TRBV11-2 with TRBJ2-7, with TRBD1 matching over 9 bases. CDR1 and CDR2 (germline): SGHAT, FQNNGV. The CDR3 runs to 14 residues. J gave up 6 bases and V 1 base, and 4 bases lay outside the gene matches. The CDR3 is CASSLGDRDGEQYF. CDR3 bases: TGTGCCAGCAGCTTAGGGGACAGGGATGGCGAGCAGTACTTC.

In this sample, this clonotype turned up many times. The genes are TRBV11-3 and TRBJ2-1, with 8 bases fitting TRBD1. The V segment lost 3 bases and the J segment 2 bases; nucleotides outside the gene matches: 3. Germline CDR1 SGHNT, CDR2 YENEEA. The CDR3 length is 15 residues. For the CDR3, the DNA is TGTGCCAGCAGCTTTGACAGGGGAACCTACAATGAGCAGTTCTTC. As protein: CASSFDRGTYNEQFF.

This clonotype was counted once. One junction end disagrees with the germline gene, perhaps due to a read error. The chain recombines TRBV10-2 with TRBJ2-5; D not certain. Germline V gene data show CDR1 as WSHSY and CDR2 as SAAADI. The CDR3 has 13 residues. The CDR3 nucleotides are TGCGCCAGCAGCGTCGTGGCCCAAGAGACCCTGTACTTC. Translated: CASSVVAQETLYF.

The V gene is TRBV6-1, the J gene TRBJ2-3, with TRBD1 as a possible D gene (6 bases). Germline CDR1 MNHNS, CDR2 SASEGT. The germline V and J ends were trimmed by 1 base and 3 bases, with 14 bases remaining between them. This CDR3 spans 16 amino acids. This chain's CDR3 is CASSEEKQGWTDTQYF. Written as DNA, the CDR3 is TGTGCCAGCAGTGAAGAGAAGCAGGGGTGGACAGATACGCAGTATTTT.

The CDR3: CASSLEEYANTGELFF. In DNA, the CDR3 is TGTGCCAGCAGCTTGGAGGAGTACGCGAACACCGGGGAGCTGTTTTTT. The chain couples TRBV5-4 to TRBJ2-2; no clear D gene. The CDR3 totals 16 residues. CDR1 is SGHNT, CDR2 YYREEE, per germline (reference sequence). Trimming removed 0 bases at V and 0 bases at J, with 9 bases between.

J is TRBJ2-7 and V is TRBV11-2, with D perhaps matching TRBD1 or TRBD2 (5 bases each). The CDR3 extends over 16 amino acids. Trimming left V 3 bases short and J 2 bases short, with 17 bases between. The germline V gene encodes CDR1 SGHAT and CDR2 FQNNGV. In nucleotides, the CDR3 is TGTGCCAGCAGCTTGGGCCGAGAAAGGGACCCCTACGAGCAGTACTTC. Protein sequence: CASSLGRERDPYEQYF. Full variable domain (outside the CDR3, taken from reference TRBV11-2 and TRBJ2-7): EAGVAQSPRYKIIEKRQSVAFWCNPISGHATLYWYQQILGQGPKLLIQFQNNGVVDDSQLPKDRFSAERLKGVDSTLKIQPAKLEDSAVYLCASSLGRERDPYEQYFGPGTRLTVT.

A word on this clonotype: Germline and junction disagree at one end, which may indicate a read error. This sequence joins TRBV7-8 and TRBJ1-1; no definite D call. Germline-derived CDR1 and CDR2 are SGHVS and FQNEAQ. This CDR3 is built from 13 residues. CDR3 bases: TGTGCCAGCAGCCTCACTTTAGACACTGAAACTTTCTTT. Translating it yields CASSLTLDTETFF.

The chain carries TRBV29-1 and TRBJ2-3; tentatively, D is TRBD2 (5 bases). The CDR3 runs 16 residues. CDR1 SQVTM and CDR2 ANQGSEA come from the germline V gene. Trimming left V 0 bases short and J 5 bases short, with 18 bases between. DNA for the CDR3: TGCAGCGTTGAAGACAGAGCGCGAGGAGGCCGAGATACGCAGTATTTT. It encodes CSVEDRARGGRDTQYF.

CDR3 loop: CASRDRDLIGNTIYF. CDR3 nucleotide sequence: TGTGCCAGCAGGGACCGGGACCTAATTGGAAACACCATATATTTT. The chain has TRBV6-1 and TRBJ1-3; possible D gene TRBD1, 5 bases. The V and J ends lost 6 bases and 3 bases respectively, with 15 bases between them. The germline V gene has CDR1 MNHNS and CDR2 SASEGT. The CDR3 is 15 amino acids.

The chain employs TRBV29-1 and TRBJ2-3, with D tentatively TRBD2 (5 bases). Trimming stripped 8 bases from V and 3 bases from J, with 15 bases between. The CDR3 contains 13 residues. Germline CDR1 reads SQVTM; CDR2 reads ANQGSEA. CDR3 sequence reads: CSISTGRTDTQYF. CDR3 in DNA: TGCAGCATCTCGACGGGAAGAACAGATACGCAGTATTTT.